Below, one T cell receptor (beta chain) is given with its context. The antigen is undetermined. Each single cDNA molecule received a unique molecular identifier. TCRdb re-derived calls from the 5' RACE reads in MiXCR, one entry per CDR3 protein. The sample comprises more than 85,000 distinct CDR3 sequences, around 17% of which are singletons, and around 5% rests with the top ten. The ends were cut back, 3 bases at V and 2 bases at J, with 8 bases in the middle. Germline V gene sequence: CDR1 SGHTA, CDR2 FQGNSA. This CDR3 has 13 amino acids. The source of the sample is a study of early T cells in non-severe SARS-CoV-2 infection. Study-level background: Unsorted whole blood bulk RNA was sequenced, with unpaired chains. Points from the study as a whole: Matches to VDJdb favored anti-spike CD8 responses and missed private and CD4 specificities.

The TCR comes from an adult who was a healthcare worker with PCR-confirmed SARS-CoV-2 infection or an uninfected control (not recorded which). The chain uses TRBV7-2 and TRBJ2-7; D perhaps matches TRBD2 (5 bases). Sample: whole blood, taken at baseline. The CDR3 reads CASSFSGTYEQYF. The CDR3 DNA follows: TGTGCCAGCAGCTTCTCGGGGACCTACGAGCAGTACTTC.